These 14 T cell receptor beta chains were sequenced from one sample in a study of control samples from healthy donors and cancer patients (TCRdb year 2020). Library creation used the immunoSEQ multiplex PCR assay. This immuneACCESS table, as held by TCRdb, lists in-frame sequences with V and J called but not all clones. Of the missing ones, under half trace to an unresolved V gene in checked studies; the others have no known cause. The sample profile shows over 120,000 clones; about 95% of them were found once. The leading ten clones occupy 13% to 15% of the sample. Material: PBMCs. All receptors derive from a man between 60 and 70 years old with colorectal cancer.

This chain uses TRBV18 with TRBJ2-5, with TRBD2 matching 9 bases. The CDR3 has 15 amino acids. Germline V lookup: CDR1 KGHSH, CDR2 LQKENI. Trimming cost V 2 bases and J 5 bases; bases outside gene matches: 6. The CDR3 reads CASSPAGGPLETQYF. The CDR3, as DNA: TGTGCCAGCTCACCAGCGGGGGGGCCCTTGGAGACCCAGTACTTC.

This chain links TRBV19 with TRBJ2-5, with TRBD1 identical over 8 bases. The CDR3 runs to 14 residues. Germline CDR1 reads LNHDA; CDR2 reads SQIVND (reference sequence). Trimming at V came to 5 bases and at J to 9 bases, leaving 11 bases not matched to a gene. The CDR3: CASSSSGTGTPQYF. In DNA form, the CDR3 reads TGTGCCAGTAGTTCCTCCGGGACAGGAACCCCCCAGTACTTC.

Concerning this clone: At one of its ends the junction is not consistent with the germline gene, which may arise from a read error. The CDR3 DNA reads TGTGCCAGCAGCTTAGCCCCCGGACAGGGGTATAGTTCACCCCTCCACTTT. This encodes CASSLAPGQGYSSPLHF. V is TRBV7-2 and J is TRBJ1-6; 9 nucleotides agree with TRBD1. The CDR3 has 17 amino acids. Germline loops: CDR1 SGHTA, CDR2 FQGNSA.

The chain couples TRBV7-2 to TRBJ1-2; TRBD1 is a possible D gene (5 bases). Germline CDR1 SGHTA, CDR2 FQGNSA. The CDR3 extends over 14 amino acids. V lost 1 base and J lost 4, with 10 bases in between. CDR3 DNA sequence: TGTGCCAGCAGCTTAGATTACAGGTCCTATGGCTACACCTTC. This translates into CASSLDYRSYGYTF.

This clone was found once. The CDR3 sequence: CASSYARNFNSPLHF. The CDR3 coding sequence is TGTGCCAGCAGTTACGCCAGGAATTTTAATTCACCCCTCCACTTT. This rearrangement joins TRBV6-2 or TRBV6-3 to TRBJ1-6; D uncertain. Germline assignment: CDR1 MNHEY and CDR2 SVGEGT. The CDR3 contains 15 residues. V was shortened by 2 bases and J by 6 bases, with 11 bases between the two germline ends.

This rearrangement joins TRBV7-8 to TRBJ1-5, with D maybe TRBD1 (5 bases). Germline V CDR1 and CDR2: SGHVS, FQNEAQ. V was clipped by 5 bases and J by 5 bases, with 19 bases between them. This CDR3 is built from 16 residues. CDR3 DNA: TGTGCCAGCAGCCTTTACGGGAGGGGTGGAGATCAGCCCCAGCATTTT. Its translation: CASSLYGRGGDQPQHF.

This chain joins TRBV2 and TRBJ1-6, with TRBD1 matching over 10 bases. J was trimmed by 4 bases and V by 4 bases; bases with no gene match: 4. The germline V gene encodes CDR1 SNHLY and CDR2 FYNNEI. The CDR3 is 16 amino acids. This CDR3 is CASSARDRGYNSPLHF. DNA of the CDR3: TGTGCCAGCAGTGCCCGGGACAGGGGTTATAATTCACCCCTCCACTTT.

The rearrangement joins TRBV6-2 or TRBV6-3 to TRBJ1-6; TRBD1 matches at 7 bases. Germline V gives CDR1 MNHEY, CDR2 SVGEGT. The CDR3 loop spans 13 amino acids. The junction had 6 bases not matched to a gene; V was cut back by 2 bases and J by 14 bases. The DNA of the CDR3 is TGTGCCAGCAGTTACGTCAGGGGGGGCTCCCTCCACTTT. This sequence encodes CASSYVRGGSLHF.

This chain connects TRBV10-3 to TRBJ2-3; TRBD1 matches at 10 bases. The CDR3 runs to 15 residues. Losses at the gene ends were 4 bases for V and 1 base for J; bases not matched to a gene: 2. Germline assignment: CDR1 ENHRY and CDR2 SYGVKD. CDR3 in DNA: TGTGCCATCAGTGTCGGGACAGGGGGCACAGATACGCAGTATTTT. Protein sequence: CAISVGTGGTDTQYF.

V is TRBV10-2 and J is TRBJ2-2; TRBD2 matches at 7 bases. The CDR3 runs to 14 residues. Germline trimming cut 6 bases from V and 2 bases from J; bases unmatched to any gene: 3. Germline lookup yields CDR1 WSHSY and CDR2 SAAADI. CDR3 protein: CASRRDYNTGELFF. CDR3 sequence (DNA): TGCGCCAGCAGGAGGGACTACAACACCGGGGAGCTGTTTTTT.

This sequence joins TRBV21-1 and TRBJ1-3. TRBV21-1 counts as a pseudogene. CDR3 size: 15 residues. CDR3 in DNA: TGTGCCAGCAGCGAGAAAGGGTGGAGCGGAAACACCATATATTTT. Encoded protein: CASSEKGWSGNTIYF.

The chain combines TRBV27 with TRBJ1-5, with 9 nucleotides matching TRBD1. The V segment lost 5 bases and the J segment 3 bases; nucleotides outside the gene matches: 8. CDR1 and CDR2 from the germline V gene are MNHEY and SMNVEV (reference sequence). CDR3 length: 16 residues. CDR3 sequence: CASSDPGQGANQPQHF. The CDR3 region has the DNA TGTGCCAGCAGTGATCCGGGACAGGGCGCCAATCAGCCCCAGCATTTT.

The CDR3 sequence is CASSLGGTGELFF. The CDR3 nucleotides are TGTGCCAGCAGCTTGGGAGGGACCGGGGAGCTGTTTTTT. This chain links TRBV5-4 with TRBJ2-2; maybe TRBD2 (5 bases). Deletions cut 0 bases from V and 5 bases from J, with 5 bases between. This CDR3 contains 13 residues. The germline gives CDR1 SGHNT, CDR2 YYREEE (reference sequence).

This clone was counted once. The CDR3 here is CASSLSGQGAGETQYF. As DNA, the CDR3 is TGTGCCAGCAGCTTAAGTGGACAGGGGGCCGGTGAGACCCAGTACTTC. The rearrangement links TRBV11-2 to TRBJ2-5, with 11 positions matching TRBD1. The CDR3 has 16 amino acids. The germline gives CDR1 SGHAT, CDR2 FQNNGV. V trimming: 2 bases; J trimming: 5 bases; junction bases outside the gene matches: 7.